These T cell receptor beta chains were read from a single sample in a study of shared clonotypes between healthy human individuals. The table came from immunoSEQ multiplex PCR; TCRdb's copy has only in-frame clones and leaves some out. The data contain nearly 750,000 clones, roughly 72% of them seen just once; the ten biggest clones take up about 1.7%. The sequencing sample was made of memory CD4+ T cells sorted from blood. These receptors were collected from a woman aged 25-40 years in good health. Each CDR3 is given with its conserved first and last residue. D genes are given only for firm matches. Expanded clones get a size class; other rows say once, few or many, or leave the size out.

TRBD2	TRBV5-4	TRBJ2-3	-	TGTGCCAGCAGCTTAGGCCGGACTAGCGGGAGCACAGATACGCAGTATTTT	CASSLGRTSGSTDTQYF
-	TRBV25-1	TRBJ2-3	-	TGTGCCAGCCTTCCCAGAGTCTCTAGCACAGATACGCAGTATTTT	CASLPRVSSTDTQYF
-	TRBV5-8	TRBJ2-3	-	TGTGCCAGCAGCTGGACCGACAGCACAGATACGCAGTATTTT	CASSWTDSTDTQYF
-	TRBV6-5	TRBJ2-3	-	TGTGCCAGCAGTTACGCTGGGGATCCTAGCACAGATACGCAGTATTTT	CASSYAGDPSTDTQYF
-	TRBV11-1	TRBJ1-5	-	TGTGCCAGCAGCTTAGAAGACAGCAGCAATCAGCCCCAGCATTTT	CASSLEDSSNQPQHF
TRBD2	TRBV7-2	TRBJ2-1	-	TGTGCCAGGCGGGGACTAGCGGGACTAAGCTCCTACAATGAGCAGTTCTTC	CARRGLAGLSSYNEQFF
-	TRBV28	TRBJ2-7	once	TGTGCCAGCAGTTTGGCAGATACAATCCCCTACGAGCAGTACTTC	CASSLADTIPYEQYF
-	TRBV4-2	TRBJ2-1	-	TGTGCCAGCAGCCTAGAGTTGGCTAGAACGGAGGGTGAGCAGTTCTTC	CASSLELARTEGEQFF
-	TRBV28	TRBJ1-5	few	TGTGCCAGCAGGGGGACGGATCAGCCCCAGCATTTT	CASRGTDQPQHF
TRBD1	TRBV15	TRBJ2-7	-	TGTGCCACCAGCAGAAACAGGGGGCTCCAGATTGCCGAGCAGTACTTC	CATSRNRGLQIAEQYF
-	TRBV28	TRBJ1-1	-	TGTGCCAGCAGTCGACCTTACGAAGCTTTCTTT	CASSRPYEAFF
TRBD1	TRBV7-9	TRBJ1-5	few	TGTGCCAGCAGCCAGACAGGGAGCAATCAGCCCCAGCATTTT	CASSQTGSNQPQHF
-	TRBV6-5	TRBJ2-7	-	TGTGCCAGCAGTTACTCGGGCAACTACGAGCAGTACTTC	CASSYSGNYEQYF
TRBD1	TRBV7-6	TRBJ1-1	-	TGTGCCAGCAGCTTAGGGACAGGGGAAACTGAAGCTTTCTTT	CASSLGTGETEAFF
-	TRBV2	TRBJ2-1	-	TGTGCCAGCTCCGAAGGCCTAGTTGGTGAGCAGTTCTTC	CASSEGLVGEQFF
-	TRBV5-4	TRBJ2-7	-	TGTGCCAGCAGTTACGGGCCTTCCTCAAGGGCCTACGAGCAGTACTTC	CASSYGPSSRAYEQYF
-	TRBV6-1	TRBJ2-5	once	TGTGCCAGCAGTGGAAGGGGGGAGGGCCAAGAGACCCAGTACTTC	CASSGRGEGQETQYF
TRBD2	TRBV7-2	TRBJ2-1	-	TGTGCCAGCAGCCCTTCGGGAGGCTCCTACAATGAGCAGTTCTTC	CASSPSGGSYNEQFF
TRBD2	TRBV27	TRBJ2-1	-	TGTGCCAGCAATGGCGGGGGAGGGTTTGAGCAGTTCTTC	CASNGGGGFEQFF
-	TRBV4-1	TRBJ1-6	-	TGCGCCAGCAGCCAAGGGATTACAGGGACGTTCGGTAATTCACCCCTCCACTTT	CASSQGITGTFGNSPLHF
-	TRBV2	TRBJ1-4	-	TGTGCCAGCAGGGAAGGGTCTTCAACTAATGAAAAACTGTTTTTT	CASREGSSTNEKLFF
-	TRBV30	TRBJ2-2	-	TGTGCCTGGAGTGTGGATGGGGCCGGGGAGCTGTTTTTT	CAWSVDGAGELFF
-	TRBV4-1	TRBJ2-1	-	TGCGCCAGCAGAGGGAACAATGAGCAGTTCTTC	CASRGNNEQFF
-	TRBV27	TRBJ2-3	-	TGTGCCAGCAGCGGGAGACCAGATACGCAGTATTTT	CASSGRPDTQYF
-	TRBV21-1	TRBJ2-1	-	TGTGCCAGCAGGGGGGGACAGGCCCTCTCCTCCTACAATGAGCAGTTCTTC	CASRGGQALSSYNEQFF
-	TRBV19	TRBJ2-2	-	TGTGCCACCACGCGAGGGGCCCGGCCACCGAACACCGGGGAGCTGTTTTTT	CATTRGARPPNTGELFF
-	TRBV5-6	TRBJ2-7	many	TGTGCCAGCAGCTCTAGGACGGTCTCAGAGCAGTACTTC	CASSSRTVSEQYF
-	TRBV6-5	TRBJ1-1	-	TGTGCCAGCAGTCGACAGAGACCGAAGAACACTGAAGCTTTCTTT	CASSRQRPKNTEAFF
-	TRBV7-2	TRBJ1-2	-	TGTGCCAGCAGCTCCCCCGAGAGAGGCAACTATGGCTACACCTTC	CASSSPERGNYGYTF
TRBD2	TRBV6-5	TRBJ2-7	-	TGTGCCAGCAGTTACGGACTAGCGAACTACGAGCAGTACTTC	CASSYGLANYEQYF
TRBD1	TRBV5-1	TRBJ2-5	-	TGCGCCAGCAGGGAGGTCTACAGGGGGCTGGAGACCCAGTACTTC	CASREVYRGLETQYF
-	TRBV7-9	TRBJ2-5	-	TGTGCCAGCAGGAGTCTGGGAGTCGGGGAGACCCAGTACTTC	CASRSLGVGETQYF
TRBD2	TRBV11-3	TRBJ2-7	-	TGTGCCAGCAGATCGACTAGCGGGATGGGCGAGCAGTACTTC	CASRSTSGMGEQYF
TRBD2	TRBV2	TRBJ2-1	few	TGTGCCAGCAGCCGACTAGCTTCCTACAATGAGCAGTTCTTC	CASSRLASYNEQFF
-	TRBV10-1	TRBJ2-1	-	TGCGCCAGCAGTACCCTTCTGAATGAGCAGTTCTTC	CASSTLLNEQFF